A single sample is the source of the 11 T cell receptor beta chains below, sequenced in a study of CD8 T cells in ankylosing spondylitis. TCRdb re-derived calls from the 5' RACE reads in MiXCR, one entry per CDR3 protein. The sample records around 440,000 distinct CDR3 sequences, over 15% being singletons. Their antigen targets remain unknown. General study results and limits: Within ankylosing spondylitis blood, a TCR beta motif made up of roughly eight highly homologous variants appeared to be characteristic.

Material: blood, either unsorted or a sorted T cell fraction (not recorded which). Receptor source: a male donor with ankylosing spondylitis.

The chain combines TRBV6-5 with TRBJ2-7; a possible D gene is TRBD2 (6 bases). CDR1 and CDR2 from the germline V gene are MNHEY and SVGAGI. V was clipped by 2 bases and J by 3 bases, with 17 bases between them. The CDR3 has 16 amino acids. In DNA, the CDR3 is TGTGCCAGCAGTTACGGGAGTCGGGAGTTCAGCTACGAGCAGTACTTC. Translation gives CASSYGSREFSYEQYF.

Many counts were recorded for this clonotype. V gene TRBV29-1 combines with J gene TRBJ2-7, with D possibly being TRBD1 or TRBD2 (7 bases each). V dropped 7 bases and J dropped 6 bases, with 13 bases sitting between them. CDR1 is SQVTM and CDR2 is ANQGSEA in the germline V gene. The CDR3 covers 11 residues. The CDR3 protein is CSAAGGAEQYF. The CDR3 nucleotides read TGCAGCGCCGCAGGGGGGGCCGAGCAGTACTTC.

The chain uses TRBV28 and TRBJ1-1; D remains ambiguous. Germline V gene sequence: CDR1 MDHEN, CDR2 SYDVKM. Trimming cost V 8 bases and J 0 bases, with 13 bases left between them. The CDR3 consists of 14 residues. The CDR3 is CASRLTVLNTEAFF. As DNA, the CDR3 is TGTGCCAGCCGCCTGACCGTTCTGAACACTGAAGCTTTCTTT.

The V and J genes are TRBV20-1 and TRBJ2-3; a possible D gene is TRBD1 (6 bases). The CDR3 is 14 amino acids. Trimming left V 5 bases short and J 2 bases short, with 14 bases between. Germline-derived CDR1 and CDR2 are DFQATT and SNEGSKA (reference sequence). The CDR3, as DNA: TGCAGTGCTCCTGGGGGCTCACACACAGATACGCAGTATTTT. It yields the protein CSAPGGSHTDTQYF.

This clonotype was observed many times. The V and J genes are TRBV12-3 or TRBV12-4 and TRBJ1-6; tentative D call: TRBD1 (6 bases). V lost 2 bases, J lost 7 bases, and 18 bases lay in between. This CDR3 is built from 17 residues. The CDR3 coding sequence is TGTGCCAGCAGTTTACAGGGGACGGGCGGAAGGAATTCACCCCTCCACTTT. Amino acids: CASSLQGTGGRNSPLHF.

This chain joins TRBV7-2 and TRBJ1-5, with 7 bases that match TRBD1. This CDR3 spans 15 amino acids. The germline gives CDR1 SGHTA, CDR2 FQGNSA. Unmatched junction bases numbered 12, after V lost 4 bases and J lost 9 bases. The CDR3: CASSSPPTGVRPQHF. CDR3 nucleotides: TGTGCCAGCAGCTCACCACCTACAGGGGTCCGGCCCCAGCATTTT.

This clonotype was counted many times. V gene TRBV12-3 or TRBV12-4 combines with J gene TRBJ1-2; the D gene is possibly TRBD1 (5 bases). CDR3 size: 13 residues. Trimming took off 1 base at V and 4 bases at J, with 7 bases between the two ends. CDR3 bases: TGTGCCAGCAGTTTAGGTGGGACCTATGGCTACACCTTC. It codes for CASSLGGTYGYTF.

This clonotype was seen at least ten times. J is TRBJ2-3 and V is TRBV12-3 or TRBV12-4; maybe TRBD1 (5 bases). CDR3 length equals 14 residues. Trimming shortened V by 0 bases and J by 10 bases, and 14 bases separated the two germline ends. The CDR3 nucleotides read TGTGCCAGCAGTTTAGCTAACAAACAGGCCTCGCAGTATTTT. The encoded protein is CASSLANKQASQYF.

This clonotype was detected only a few times. The V call is TRBV25-1, the J call TRBJ1-2; TRBD1 might be the D (6 bases). Germline loops: CDR1 MGHDK, CDR2 SYGVNS. V was pared by 1 base and J by 4 bases, with 16 bases between. The CDR3 sequence is 16 residues long. The CDR3 loop reads CASSESSPGASYGYTF. For the CDR3, the DNA is TGTGCCAGCAGTGAATCTTCTCCAGGGGCTAGCTATGGCTACACCTTC.

This clonotype was counted a single time. The chain uses TRBV12-5 and TRBJ2-3; maybe TRBD1 (5 bases). V dropped 3 bases and J dropped 1 base, with 8 bases sitting between them. The CDR3 spans 14 residues. Per germline, CDR1 LGHNT and CDR2 FRNRAP. In DNA, the CDR3 is TGTGCTAGTGGTTTTTGGGGCGGCACAGATACGCAGTATTTT. This sequence encodes CASGFWGGTDTQYF.

V gene TRBV11-2 combines with J gene TRBJ1-3, with 12 positions matching TRBD1. From germline, CDR1 is SGHAT and CDR2 FQNNGV. V shed 0 bases, J shed 3 bases, and the junction held 6 bases outside the gene matches. The CDR3 totals 18 residues. The CDR3 DNA is TGTGCCAGCAGCTTAGACCGGGACAGGGGGCGTTTTGGAAACACCATATATTTT. It yields the protein CASSLDRDRGRFGNTIYF.